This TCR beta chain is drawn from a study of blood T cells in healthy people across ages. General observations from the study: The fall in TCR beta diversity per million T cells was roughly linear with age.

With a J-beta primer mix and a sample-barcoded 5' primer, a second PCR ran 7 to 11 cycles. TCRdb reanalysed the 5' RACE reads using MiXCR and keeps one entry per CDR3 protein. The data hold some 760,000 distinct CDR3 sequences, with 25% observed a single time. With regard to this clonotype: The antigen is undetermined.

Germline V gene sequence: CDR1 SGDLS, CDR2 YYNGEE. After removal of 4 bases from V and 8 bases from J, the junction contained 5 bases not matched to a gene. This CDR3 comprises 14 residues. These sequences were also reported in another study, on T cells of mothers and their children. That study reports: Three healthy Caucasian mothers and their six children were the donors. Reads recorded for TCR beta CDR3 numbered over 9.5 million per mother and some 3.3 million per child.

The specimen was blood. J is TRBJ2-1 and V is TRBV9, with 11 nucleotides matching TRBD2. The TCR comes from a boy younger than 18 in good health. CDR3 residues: CASSSSGGIDEQFF. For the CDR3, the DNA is TGTGCCAGCAGCTCTAGCGGGGGGATAGATGAGCAGTTCTTC.